This T cell receptor beta chain was profiled in a study of tumor-infiltrating lymphocytes in primary liver carcinoma. Without any cell sorting, about 19-32 mg of bulk tissue yielded co-extracted RNA and DNA. Details on this clonotype: One end of the junction varies from germline; a read error may be responsible.

From about 0.5 ug of total RNA, TCR beta-specific cDNA was reverse-transcribed using a constant-region primer. Amplification in three nested multiplex PCR rounds with slightly modified ARM-PCR gave rise to TCR beta libraries. TRBV1-TRBV30 forward primers paired with a C-beta reverse primer were used in the first two PCR rounds, which ran around 10 cycles each. TCRdb reanalysed the multiplex PCR reads using MiXCR and keeps one entry per CDR3 protein. The repertoire has 99,000 or so distinct CDR3 sequences, 80% to 85% of them found once; the top ten carry approximately 20%. The CDR3 contains 15 residues.

The J gene is TRBJ2-7, the V gene TRBV12-3 or TRBV12-4, with a tentative D call TRBD1 (6 bases). Sequencing was done on a sample of liver tumor tissue from sampling region 3. Subset meaning: tumor region T3, left-lateral pole. This clonotype was obtained from a man in his forties or fifties with primary liver carcinoma and hepatitis B virus infection. CDR3 amino acids: CASIPGQNGYHEQYF. The CDR3 nucleotides read TGTGCCAGCATACCTGGACAGAACGGGTACCACGAACAGTACTTC.